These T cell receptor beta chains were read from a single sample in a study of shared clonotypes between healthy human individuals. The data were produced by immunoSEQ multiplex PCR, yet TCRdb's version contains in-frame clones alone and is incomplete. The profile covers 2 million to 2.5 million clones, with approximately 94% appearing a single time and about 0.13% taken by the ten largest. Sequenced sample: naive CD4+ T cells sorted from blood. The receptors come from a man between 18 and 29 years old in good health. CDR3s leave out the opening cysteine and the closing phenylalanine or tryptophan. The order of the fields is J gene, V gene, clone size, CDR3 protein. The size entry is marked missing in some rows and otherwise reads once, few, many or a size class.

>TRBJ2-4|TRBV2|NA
ASSEDRAKNIQY
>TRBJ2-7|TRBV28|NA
ASSLGISYEQY
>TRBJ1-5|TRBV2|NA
ASSEKLGWDGGRGFFQPQH
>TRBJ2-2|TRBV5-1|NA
ASSLDSEFWELF
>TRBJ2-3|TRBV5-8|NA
ASSLATDTQY
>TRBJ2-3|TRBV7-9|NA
ASSPQGGTQY
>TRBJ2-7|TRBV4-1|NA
ASSQAGEGRKQY
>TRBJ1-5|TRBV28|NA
ASSLGQYNQPQH
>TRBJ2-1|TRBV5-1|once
ASSLWTAAYNEQF
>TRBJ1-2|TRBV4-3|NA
ASSQYPSDSLYT
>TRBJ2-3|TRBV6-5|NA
ASSSAGADTQY
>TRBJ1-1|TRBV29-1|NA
SVAYAGRLGGEAF
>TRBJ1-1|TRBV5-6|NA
ASSLKGDAAVTEAF
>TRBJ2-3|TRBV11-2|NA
ASSLGGNRRTDTQY
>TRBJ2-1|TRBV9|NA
ASSPRSEVNNEQF
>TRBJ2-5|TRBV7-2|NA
AGRAGGETQY
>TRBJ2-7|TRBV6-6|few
AVGRGSYEQY
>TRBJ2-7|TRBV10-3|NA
AISESAGPYEQY
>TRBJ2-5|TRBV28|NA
ASSPPRETQY
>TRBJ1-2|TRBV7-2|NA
ASSLAGLGGYT
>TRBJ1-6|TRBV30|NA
AWSVQGQVNSPLH
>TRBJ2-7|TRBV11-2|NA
ASSLRPPFGGSYEQY
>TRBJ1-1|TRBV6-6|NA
ASSYLGTGEAF
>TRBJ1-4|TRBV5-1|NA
ASSLTGRENGHEKLF
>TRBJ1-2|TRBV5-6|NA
ASSTDRAGGYT
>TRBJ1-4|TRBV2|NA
ASVGQGVTNEKLF
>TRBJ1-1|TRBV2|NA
ASKVGQGWTEAF
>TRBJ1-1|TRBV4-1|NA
ASSQGWFNTEAF
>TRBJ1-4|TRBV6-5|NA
ASKGAGEKLF
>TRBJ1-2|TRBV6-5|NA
ASSYRWTGSNYGYT
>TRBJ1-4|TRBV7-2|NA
ASSLDRGTNEKLF
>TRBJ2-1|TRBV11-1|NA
ASSLGTGGWNEQF
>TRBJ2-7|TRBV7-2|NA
ASSLVASGGSGEQY
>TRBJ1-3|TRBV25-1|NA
ASKGSGNTIY
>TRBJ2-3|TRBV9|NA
ASSVGGIMWDTQY
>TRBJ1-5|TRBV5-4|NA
ASSLGGQNSNQPQH
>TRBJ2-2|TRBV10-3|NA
AISESGRSGTGELF
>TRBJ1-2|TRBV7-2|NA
ASTDRNYGYT
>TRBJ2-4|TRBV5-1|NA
ASSLVAGGPQPQY